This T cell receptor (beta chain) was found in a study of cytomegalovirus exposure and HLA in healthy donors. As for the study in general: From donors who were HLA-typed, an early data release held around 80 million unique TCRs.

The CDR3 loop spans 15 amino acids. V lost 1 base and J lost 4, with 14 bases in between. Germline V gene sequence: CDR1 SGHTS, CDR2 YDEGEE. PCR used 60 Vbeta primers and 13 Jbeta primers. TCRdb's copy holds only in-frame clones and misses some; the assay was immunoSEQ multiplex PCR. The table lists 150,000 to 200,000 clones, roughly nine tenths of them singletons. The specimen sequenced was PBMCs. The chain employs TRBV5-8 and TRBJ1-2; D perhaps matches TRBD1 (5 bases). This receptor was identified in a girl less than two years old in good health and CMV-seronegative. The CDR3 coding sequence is TGTGCCAGCAGCTTGAAGAACCCGGGACTCTATGGCTACACCTTC. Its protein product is CASSLKNPGLYGYTF.